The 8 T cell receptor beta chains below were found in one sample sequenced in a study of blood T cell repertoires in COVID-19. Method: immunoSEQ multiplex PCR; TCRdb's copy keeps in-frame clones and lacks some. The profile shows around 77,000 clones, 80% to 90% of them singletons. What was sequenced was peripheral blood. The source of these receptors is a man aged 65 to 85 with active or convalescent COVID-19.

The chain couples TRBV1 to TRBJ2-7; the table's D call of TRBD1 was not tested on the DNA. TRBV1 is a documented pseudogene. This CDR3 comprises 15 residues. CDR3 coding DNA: TGCACCAGCAGCCAAGGTCAGGGGGAACAATACGAGCAGTACTTC. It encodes CTSSQGQGEQYEQYF.

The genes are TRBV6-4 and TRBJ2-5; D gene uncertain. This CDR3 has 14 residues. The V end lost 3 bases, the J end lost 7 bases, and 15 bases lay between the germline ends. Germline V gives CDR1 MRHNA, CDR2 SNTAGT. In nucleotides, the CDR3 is TGTGCCAGCAGTGAGACTTTCGACCTCGGGACCCAGTACTTC. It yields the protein CASSETFDLGTQYF.

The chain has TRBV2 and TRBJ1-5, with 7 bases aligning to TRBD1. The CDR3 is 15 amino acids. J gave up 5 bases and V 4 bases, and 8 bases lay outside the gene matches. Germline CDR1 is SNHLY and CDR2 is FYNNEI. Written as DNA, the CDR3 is TGTGCCAGCAGTGGGCGTGCAGGGGGGCATCAGCCCCAGCATTTT. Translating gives CASSGRAGGHQPQHF.

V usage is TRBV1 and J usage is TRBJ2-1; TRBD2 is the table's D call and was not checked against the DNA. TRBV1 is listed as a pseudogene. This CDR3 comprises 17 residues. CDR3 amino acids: CTSSQDRKDWRRDEQFF. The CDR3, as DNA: TGCACCAGCAGCCAAGATCGTAAGGACTGGAGACGGGATGAGCAGTTCTTC.

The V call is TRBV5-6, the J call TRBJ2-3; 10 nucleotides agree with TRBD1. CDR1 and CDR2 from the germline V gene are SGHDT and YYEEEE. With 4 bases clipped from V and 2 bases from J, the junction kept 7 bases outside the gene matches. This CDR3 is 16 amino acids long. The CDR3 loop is CASSLGQGSLTDTQYF. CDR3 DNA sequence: TGTGCCAGCAGCCTGGGACAGGGGTCTCTCACAGATACGCAGTATTTT.

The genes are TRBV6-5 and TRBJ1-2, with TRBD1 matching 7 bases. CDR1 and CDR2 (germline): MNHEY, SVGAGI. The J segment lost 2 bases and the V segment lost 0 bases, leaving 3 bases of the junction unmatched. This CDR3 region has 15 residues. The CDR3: CASSYSGTVNYGYTF. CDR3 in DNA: TGTGCCAGCAGTTACTCGGGGACAGTCAACTATGGCTACACCTTC.

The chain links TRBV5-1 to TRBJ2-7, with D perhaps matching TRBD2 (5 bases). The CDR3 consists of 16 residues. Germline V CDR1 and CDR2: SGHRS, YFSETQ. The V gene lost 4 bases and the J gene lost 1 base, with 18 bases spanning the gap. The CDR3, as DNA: TGCGCCAGCAGCCCGGCGGCTAGCTTGGGTTCCTACGAGCAGTACTTC. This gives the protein CASSPAASLGSYEQYF.

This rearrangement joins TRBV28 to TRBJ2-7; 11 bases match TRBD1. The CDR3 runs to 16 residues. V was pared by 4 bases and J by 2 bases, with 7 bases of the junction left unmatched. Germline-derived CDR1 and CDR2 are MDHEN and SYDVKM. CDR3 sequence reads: CASSSPTGQGAYEQYF. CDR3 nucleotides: TGTGCCAGCAGTTCTCCTACGGGACAGGGGGCCTACGAGCAGTACTTC.